The 25 T cell receptor beta chains below were found in one sample sequenced in a study of T cell changes during pregnancy in multiple sclerosis. Sequencing was performed with immunoSEQ multiplex PCR; in TCRdb, only in-frame clones are kept and a portion is missing. Of 60,000 to 85,000 clones listed, about 91% were seen once; the top ten hold over 2%. The sequencing here drew on peripheral blood, taken in the first trimester of pregnancy. Receptors originate from a female donor with multiple sclerosis, enrolled in a pregnancy study.

The chain combines TRBV18 with TRBJ2-3, with 7 bases that match TRBD2. The CDR3 is 13 amino acids. The germline gives CDR1 KGHSH, CDR2 LQKENI. V lost 2 bases and J lost 5; bases outside the gene matches: 1. Here the CDR3 reads CASSPWEGDTQYF. The CDR3 DNA reads as TGTGCCAGCTCACCATGGGAGGGAGATACGCAGTATTTT. The full variable domain, with the rest looked up from reference TRBV18 and TRBJ2-3, is NAGVMQNPRHLVRRRGQEARLRCSPMKGHSHVYWYRQLPEEGLKFMVYLQKENIIDESGMPKERFSAEFPKEGPSILRIQQVVRGDSAAYFCASSPWEGDTQYFGPGTRLTVL.

The chain combines TRBV30 with TRBJ1-5; D may be TRBD1 (5 bases). Trimming cost V 1 base and J 3 bases, with 10 bases left between them. The CDR3 runs 14 residues. The germline V gene encodes CDR1 GTSNPN and CDR2 SVGIG (reference sequence). CDR3 in DNA: TGTGCCTGGAGTGGGGGGGAGGCCAATCAGCCCCAGCATTTT. Encoded protein: CAWSGGEANQPQHF.

The chain carries TRBV19 and TRBJ1-5; D may be TRBD1 (5 bases). V lost 3 bases to trimming and J lost 4 bases, with 10 bases between them. This CDR3 comprises 14 residues. Germline assignment: CDR1 LNHDA and CDR2 SQIVND (reference sequence). The CDR3 here is CASSMGPRNQPQHF. In DNA form, the CDR3 reads TGTGCCAGTAGTATGGGGCCGAGGAATCAGCCCCAGCATTTT.

This sequence joins TRBV11-2 and TRBJ2-2; TRBD1 matches 8 bases. The CDR3 is 15 residues long. With V trimmed by 11 bases and J by 4 bases, 12 bases remained unmatched. Germline CDR1 is SGHAT and CDR2 is FQNNGV. The CDR3 reads CAGSQGVVGTGELFF. DNA for the CDR3: TGTGCCGGATCACAGGGGGTCGTCGGCACCGGGGAGCTGTTTTTT.

The V and J genes are TRBV9 and TRBJ1-3, with 10 positions matching TRBD1. The CDR3 spans 15 residues. V was pared by 2 bases and J by 3 bases, with 2 bases of the junction left unmatched. CDR1 is SGDLS and CDR2 is YYNGEE in the germline V gene. CDR3 sequence reads: CASSVGTGVGNTIYF. In DNA form, the CDR3 reads TGTGCCAGCAGCGTCGGGACAGGGGTTGGAAACACCATATATTTT.

This sequence joins TRBV7-3 and TRBJ2-2; the match to TRBD1 covers 7 bases. The CDR3 extends over 15 amino acids. Germline V CDR1 and CDR2: SGHTA, FQGTGA. With V trimmed by 0 bases and J by 5 bases, 3 bases remained unmatched. The CDR3 loop is CASSLTTGATGELFF. For the CDR3, the DNA is TGTGCCAGCAGCTTAACTACAGGGGCAACCGGGGAGCTGTTTTTT.

The J gene is TRBJ2-7, the V gene TRBV5-4, with a weak D call TRBD2 (5 bases). V lost 3 bases and J lost 3, with 10 bases in between. This CDR3 region has 13 residues. Looked up from germline, CDR1 is SGHNT and CDR2 is YYREEE (reference sequence). CDR3 region: CASSYDRDYEQYF. The CDR3 DNA follows: TGTGCCAGCAGCTACGACCGGGACTACGAGCAGTACTTC.

This clone appeared once. V gene TRBV4-2 combines with J gene TRBJ2-5, with TRBD2 matching over 10 bases. The junction had 9 bases not matched to a gene; V was cut back by 3 bases and J by 2 bases. The CDR3 is 17 amino acids. Looked up from germline, CDR1 is LGHNA and CDR2 is YNFKEQ. The CDR3: CASSHSISGGGQETQYF. The CDR3 region has the DNA TGTGCCAGCAGCCATTCGATCAGCGGGGGGGGGCAAGAGACCCAGTACTTC.

The chain combines TRBV29-1 with TRBJ2-3; 9 nucleotides line up with TRBD2. Germline V gene lookup returns CDR1 SQVTM and CDR2 ANQGSEA. This CDR3 comprises 16 residues. V shed 8 bases, J shed 2 bases, and the junction held 14 bases outside the gene matches. In nucleotides, the CDR3 is TGCAGCTTTTTAGTGGGCCTAGCGGGATACACAGATACGCAGTATTTT. The encoded protein is CSFLVGLAGYTDTQYF.

This chain uses TRBV7-8 with TRBJ2-5, with 9 bases matching TRBD1. The CDR3 has 16 residues. Germline V gives CDR1 SGHVS, CDR2 FQNEAQ. Losses at the gene ends were 4 bases for V and 5 bases for J; bases not matched to a gene: 11. The CDR3 reads CASSYLRDRVGETQYF. The CDR3, as DNA: TGTGCCAGCAGCTACCTCCGGGACAGGGTAGGTGAGACCCAGTACTTC.

This chain uses TRBV9 with TRBJ2-6; 8 nucleotides line up with TRBD1. The germline V gene has CDR1 SGDLS and CDR2 YYNGEE. V dropped 0 bases and J dropped 0; count of bases not matched to a gene: 5. The CDR3 consists of 18 residues. CDR3 residues: CASSVGDRQPSGANVLTF. CDR3 DNA: TGTGCCAGCAGCGTAGGGGACAGGCAACCCTCTGGGGCCAACGTCCTGACTTTC.

The DNA of the CDR3 is TGTGCCAGCAGCTTGTTGGGTCCGGGGGGAGATACGCAGTATTTT. Protein sequence: CASSLLGPGGDTQYF. The rearrangement joins TRBV5-4 to TRBJ2-3; 7 bases are shared with TRBD2. CDR3 size: 15 residues. The germline CDR1 and CDR2 sequences are SGHNT and YYREEE (reference sequence). The junction had 7 bases not matched to a gene; V was cut back by 1 base and J by 5 bases.

The chain links TRBV10-3 to TRBJ1-2, with unresolved D. Trimming cost V 5 bases and J 3 bases, with 13 bases left between them. Germline V gene data show CDR1 as ENHRY and CDR2 as SYGVKD. This CDR3 contains 14 residues. The CDR3 coding sequence is TGTGCCATCAGTCCGGGCGGGGTCGACTATGGCTACACCTTC. Its protein is CAISPGGVDYGYTF.

This chain uses TRBV18 with TRBJ2-7; 7 nucleotides agree with TRBD1. The germline gives CDR1 KGHSH, CDR2 LQKENI. The CDR3 length is 13 residues. The trim removed 3 bases at V and 3 bases at J, leaving 2 bases unmatched. CDR3 residues: CASSPRQGYEQYF. The CDR3 DNA reads as TGTGCCAGCTCACCGCGACAGGGCTACGAGCAGTACTTC.

The chain couples TRBV6-6 to TRBJ1-1, with D tentatively TRBD1 (5 bases). Per the germline V gene, CDR1 is MNHNY and CDR2 is SVGAGI (reference sequence). This CDR3 has 15 amino acids. V was clipped by 5 bases and J by 3 bases, with 16 bases between them. CDR3 sequence: CASSPFGGTDTEAFF. CDR3 sequence (DNA): TGTGCCAGCAGTCCATTCGGGGGGACGGACACTGAAGCTTTCTTT.

The chain employs TRBV6-5 and TRBJ1-3; TRBD1 agrees at 7 bases. CDR1 is MNHEY and CDR2 is SVGAGI in the germline V gene. V was clipped by 0 bases and J by 4 bases; unmatched bases: 0. This CDR3 contains 14 residues. In nucleotides, the CDR3 is TGTGCCAGCAGTTACTCGGACAGGGGAAACACCATATATTTT. The encoded protein is CASSYSDRGNTIYF.

The V call is TRBV6-1, the J call TRBJ2-1, with TRBD1 matching 10 bases. Germline CDR1 is MNHNS and CDR2 is SASEGT. The CDR3 extends over 14 amino acids. The V segment lost 7 bases and the J segment 10 bases; nucleotides outside the gene matches: 10. The CDR3 DNA is TGTGCCAGCAAGCCGGGACAGGGGAATTTCGAGCAGTTCTTC. It encodes CASKPGQGNFEQFF.

The chain carries TRBV27 and TRBJ2-7, with 7 bases aligning to TRBD2. The germline V gene encodes CDR1 MNHEY and CDR2 SMNVEV (reference sequence). The CDR3 loop spans 14 amino acids. The V gene end was trimmed by 5 bases and the J gene end by 2 bases; junction bases not matched to a gene: 6. Written as DNA, the CDR3 is TGTGCCAGCAGTCCGGGGAGGGGAGCCTACGAGCAGTACTTC. Translation: CASSPGRGAYEQYF.

This chain connects TRBV4-1 to TRBJ2-5; D gene unclear. With 0 bases removed from V and 5 bases from J, the gap between germline ends came to 4 bases. The germline V gene has CDR1 MGHRA and CDR2 YSYEKL. The CDR3 length is 12 residues. CDR3 sequence reads: CASSQDRETQYF. Written as DNA, the CDR3 is TGCGCCAGCAGCCAAGATCGGGAGACCCAGTACTTC.

This rearrangement joins TRBV6-1 to TRBJ2-2, with 12 bases matching TRBD2. V lost 4 bases, J lost 0 bases, and 0 bases stayed unmatched. Germline V gene sequence: CDR1 MNHNS, CDR2 SASEGT. The CDR3 is 16 amino acids. The CDR3 spells CASSGLAGANTGELFF. The CDR3 DNA sequence: TGTGCCAGCAGTGGACTAGCGGGAGCGAACACCGGGGAGCTGTTTTTT.

V usage is TRBV5-5 and J usage is TRBJ1-1; possibly TRBD1 for D (5 bases). Germline lookup yields CDR1 SGHKS and CDR2 YYEKEE (reference sequence). This CDR3 has 13 residues. V shed 4 bases and J shed 1 base, with 8 bases lying between them. CDR3 region: CASSQRGNTEAFF. CDR3 in DNA: TGTGCCAGCAGCCAAAGGGGGAACACTGAAGCTTTCTTT.

The chain combines TRBV14 with TRBJ2-1; 10 nucleotides agree with TRBD2. The CDR3 runs to 13 residues. Trimming took 7 bases from V and 15 from J; bases not matched to a gene: 12. Germline assignment: CDR1 SGHDN and CDR2 FVKESK. CDR3 DNA sequence: TGTGCCAGCACCTACTCGGTAGCGGGAGGATTGTTCTTC. Translating gives CASTYSVAGGLFF. Full variable domain (rest looked up from reference TRBV14 and TRBJ2-1): EAGVTQFPSHSVIEKGQTVTLRCDPISGHDNLYWYRRVMGKEIKFLLHFVKESKQDESGMPNNRFLAERTGGTYSTLKVQPAELEDSGVYFCASTYSVAGGLFFGPGTRLTVL.

A single count supports this clone. V and J are TRBV9 and TRBJ1-2; possibly TRBD1 for D (6 bases). Germline CDR1 is SGDLS and CDR2 is YYNGEE. Trimming shortened V by 3 bases and J by 0 bases, and 9 bases separated the two germline ends. This CDR3 has 14 residues. CDR3 sequence (DNA): TGTGCCAGCAGCGGACAGGTTTCTAACTATGGCTACACCTTC. Its protein is CASSGQVSNYGYTF.

This rearrangement joins TRBV5-4 to TRBJ1-3; 8 bases fit TRBD1. V lost 1 base, J lost 0 bases, and 3 bases stayed unmatched. The germline V gene encodes CDR1 SGHNT and CDR2 YYREEE (reference sequence). This CDR3 is built from 16 residues. The chain's CDR3 is CASSLPGTGSGNTIYF. The CDR3, as DNA: TGTGCCAGCAGCTTGCCGGGGACAGGCTCTGGAAACACCATATATTTT. The variable domain in full, completed from reference TRBV5-4 and TRBJ1-3, reads ETGVTQSPTHLIKTRGQQVTLRCSSQSGHNTVSWYQQALGQGPQFIFQYYREEENGRGNFPPRFSGLQFPNYSSELNVNALELDDSALYLCASSLPGTGSGNTIYFGEGSWLTVV.

The chain couples TRBV30 to TRBJ1-5; D is unresolved. The CDR3 loop spans 14 amino acids. V gave up 0 bases and J gave up 4 bases, with 10 bases separating them. Germline V gene lookup returns CDR1 GTSNPN and CDR2 SVGIG (reference sequence). CDR3 residues: CAWSVAAVNQPQHF. The CDR3 coding sequence is TGTGCCTGGAGTGTAGCGGCAGTTAATCAGCCCCAGCATTTT.